This T cell receptor (beta chain) stems from a study of blood T cell repertoires in COVID-19. As for the study in general: Sites across the United States, Italy and Spain contributed samples from acute and convalescent COVID-19. PBMCs, B-cell-depleted T cells, or T cells were the source of the cDNA or gDNA that made up the material.

Participants were aged 18 to 89 years, lived in 25 or so US areas, and enrolled virtually. The method was immunoSEQ multiplex PCR; TCRdb's version includes in-frame clones alone and lacks a portion of them. The repertoire holds roughly 180,000 clones, with 86% as singletons. With V trimmed by 7 bases and J by 0 bases, 7 bases remained unmatched. From germline, CDR1 is LNHDA and CDR2 SQIVND (reference sequence). The CDR3 consists of 16 residues. The origin of this receptor is a woman under 40 who had recovered from COVID-19. V gene TRBV19 combines with J gene TRBJ2-2; 8 positions agree with TRBD2. Material for sequencing was PBMCs or T cells enriched from blood (not recorded which). The CDR3, as DNA: TGTGCCAGTAACAGAACTAGCGGCTCGAACACCGGGGAGCTGTTTTTT. It yields the protein CASNRTSGSNTGELFF.